This TCR beta chain was captured by sequencing in a study of shared clonotypes between healthy human individuals. The assay was immunoSEQ multiplex PCR, and TCRdb's table has in-frame clones only and misses some. The data contain 2 million to 3 million clones, around 94% of them singletons. The CDR3 loop spans 14 amino acids. Germline V gives CDR1 SGHDT, CDR2 YYEEEE. With V trimmed by 4 bases and J by 3 bases, 6 bases remained unmatched. Input material: naive CD4+ T cells sorted from blood. Specified subset: CD45RA+ positively selected. The receptor's source is a young man in good health. V and J are TRBV5-6 and TRBJ1-2, with 7 bases that match TRBD1. The DNA of the CDR3 is TGTGCCAGCAGCCCGGCCGGGACAGACTATGGCTACACCTTC. It translates to CASSPAGTDYGYTF. Full variable domain (remainder filled in from reference TRBV5-6 and TRBJ1-2): DAGVTQSPTHLIKTRGQQVTLRCSPKSGHDTVSWYQQALGQGPQFIFQYYEEEERQRGNFPDRFSGHQFPNYSSELNVNALLLGDSALYLCASSPAGTDYGYTFGSGTRLTVV.